These 3 T cell receptor beta chains originate from one sample sequenced in a study of blood T cell repertoires in COVID-19. Clones were read by immunoSEQ multiplex PCR, and TCRdb kept only the in-frame ones, dropping some. The sample carries roughly 280,000 clones, around nine tenths recorded once. The sequenced sample consisted of peripheral blood. Receptors were obtained from a man in his fifties or sixties with acute or convalescent COVID-19.

The gene calls are TRBV18 and TRBJ2-5; 8 nucleotides line up with TRBD1. Germline-derived CDR1 and CDR2 are KGHSH and LQKENI. The V segment lost 3 bases and the J segment 6 bases; nucleotides outside the gene matches: 3. CDR3 size: 13 residues. The CDR3 DNA sequence: TGTGCCAGCTCACCGGGACAGGAGAAGACCCAGTACTTC. Translated: CASSPGQEKTQYF.

V is TRBV2 and J is TRBJ2-3, with 8 bases fitting TRBD1. The CDR3 runs 12 residues. Trimming took 6 bases from V and 12 from J; bases not matched to a gene: 8. Germline CDR1 SNHLY, CDR2 FYNNEI. The CDR3 nucleotides read TGTGCCAGCAGGGTGGACAGGGCCCTCCAGTATTTT. Translation: CASRVDRALQYF.

This clone was detected only a few times. The chain combines TRBV5-6 with TRBJ2-7; no reliable D call. The CDR3 sequence is 13 residues long. Trimming cost V 4 bases and J 1 base, with 9 bases left between them. Germline CDR1 reads SGHDT; CDR2 reads YYEEEE. Here the CDR3 reads CASSMIGSYEQYF. The DNA for the CDR3 is TGTGCCAGCAGCATGATCGGTTCCTACGAGCAGTACTTC.